These 30 T cell receptor beta chains share one sample of origin, sequenced in a study of T cells after yellow fever vaccination. TCRdb itself ran the 5' RACE reads through MiXCR, one entry per CDR3 protein. The table includes 340,000 or so distinct CDR3 sequences, about an eighth detected once. Sequences were derived from CD4+ T cells sorted from PBMCs, sampled 15 days after the yellow fever booster vaccination. The receptors stem from a man aged 18-30 years who received the YFV17D yellow fever vaccine.

This clonotype was counted between two and nine times. The chain employs TRBV20-1 and TRBJ1-2; the D is unclear. In germline, CDR1 is DFQATT, CDR2 SNEGSKA (reference sequence). The germline V and J ends were trimmed by 3 bases and 1 base, with 9 bases remaining between them. The CDR3 is 13 residues long. CDR3 region: CSAREALNYGYTF. In nucleotides, the CDR3 is TGCAGTGCTAGGGAGGCGCTTAACTATGGCTACACCTTC.

Written as DNA, the CDR3 is TGCGCCAGCAGCCCTCCTCCGCTAGCTTCGCCCGGGGAGCTGTTTTTT. As protein: CASSPPPLASPGELFF. V usage is TRBV5-1 and J usage is TRBJ2-2; D possibly corresponds to TRBD2 (5 bases). The V end was cut by 4 bases, the J end by 6 bases, with 19 bases between. The CDR3 covers 16 residues. The germline gives CDR1 SGHRS, CDR2 YFSETQ.

V usage is TRBV3-2 and J usage is TRBJ1-3. TRBV3-2 is a pseudogene. The CDR3 extends over 17 amino acids. CDR3 in DNA: TGTGCCAGCAGCCAAGATCTAGGGGGTCTCTCTGGAAACACCATATATTTT. Its translation is CASSQDLGGLSGNTIYF.

This clonotype was seen more than once but under ten times. The chain recombines TRBV11-2 with TRBJ2-5; a possible D gene is TRBD2 (6 bases). CDR3 size: 19 residues. V dropped 5 bases and J dropped 4 bases, with 29 bases sitting between them. CDR1 is SGHAT and CDR2 is FQNNGV in the germline V gene. DNA for the CDR3: TGTGCCAGCAGCCCTCGTGAGAACCGCCTGCGGGGTACGTTAGAGACCCAGTACTTC. It encodes CASSPRENRLRGTLETQYF.

This clonotype turned up a few times. The chain couples TRBV6-5 to TRBJ2-3, with TRBD2 identical over 9 bases. The CDR3 loop spans 16 amino acids. J lost 3 bases, V lost 2 bases, and 6 bases had no gene match. CDR1 and CDR2 (germline): MNHEY, SVGAGI. CDR3 residues: CASSYAGLAPTDTQYF. DNA for the CDR3: TGTGCCAGCAGTTACGCCGGACTAGCGCCAACAGATACGCAGTATTTT.

The chain links TRBV3-1 to TRBJ2-5; TRBD2 matches 8 bases. Germline V gene lookup returns CDR1 LGHDT and CDR2 YNNKEL (reference sequence). CDR3 length: 16 amino acids. Trimming cost V 4 bases and J 5 bases; bases outside gene matches: 12. CDR3 coding DNA: TGTGCCAGCAGCCCCCTCGGTACGGGGGGGCCGGAGACCCAGTACTTC. It specifies CASSPLGTGGPETQYF.

This clonotype has a count of ten or more. V usage is TRBV7-2 and J usage is TRBJ2-3, with D unclear. Germline CDR1 SGHTA, CDR2 FQGNSA. This CDR3 is 12 amino acids long. The V end was cut by 1 base, the J end by 2 bases, with 1 base between. The CDR3 reads CASSLDTDTQYF. In DNA form, the CDR3 reads TGTGCCAGCAGCTTAGACACAGATACGCAGTATTTT.

The CDR3 is CASSFQGAGQPQHF. CDR3 nucleotides: TGTGCCAGCAGTTTCCAGGGGGCTGGACAGCCCCAGCATTTT. The chain recombines TRBV27 with TRBJ1-5; the match to TRBD1 covers 8 bases. CDR3 length: 14 residues. Germline CDR1 reads MNHEY; CDR2 reads SMNVEV (reference sequence). V dropped 3 bases and J dropped 7; count of bases not matched to a gene: 5.

This clonotype was counted a few times. The rearrangement joins TRBV6-2 or TRBV6-3 to TRBJ2-7; possible D gene TRBD1, 6 bases. Germline assignment: CDR1 MNHEY and CDR2 SVGEGT. Trimming removed 7 bases at V and 1 base at J, with 17 bases between. CDR3 size: 15 residues. CDR3 sequence reads: CASTLGHSVSYEQYV. As DNA, the CDR3 is TGTGCCAGCACCCTGGGACACTCTGTGTCCTACGAGCAGTACGTC.

This clonotype turned up a few times. The chain is built from TRBV7-2 and TRBJ2-1, with 9 bases aligning to TRBD2. Trimming took 8 bases from V and 8 from J; bases not matched to a gene: 10. Per the germline V gene, CDR1 is SGHTA and CDR2 is FQGNSA. The CDR3 is made up of 14 amino acids. The CDR3 nucleotides are TGTGCCAGCCAGCGGCGGGGGGGCCGGGATGAGCAGTTCTTC. Its protein product is CASQRRGGRDEQFF.

This clonotype has just a few counts. This sequence joins TRBV7-2 and TRBJ2-1, with a tentative D call TRBD2 (6 bases). Trimming removed 3 bases from V and 8 bases from J, with 14 bases in between. This CDR3 is built from 14 residues. Germline V gene data show CDR1 as SGHTA and CDR2 as FQGNSA. In nucleotides, the CDR3 is TGTGCCAGCAGCTTGACCCGGGGGTGGGATGAGCAGTTCTTC. This encodes CASSLTRGWDEQFF.

This clonotype was seen at least ten times. The chain carries TRBV4-3 and TRBJ2-2, with D hard to call. This CDR3 has 15 amino acids. Germline CDR1 and CDR2: LGHNA and YSLEER. Trimming removed 1 base from V and 7 bases from J, with 13 bases in between. This CDR3 reads CASSQAAARIGELFF. CDR3 bases: TGCGCCAGCAGCCAAGCCGCAGCTAGAATCGGGGAGCTGTTTTTT.

CDR3: CSASPGQGYGYTF. CDR3 nucleotide sequence: TGCAGTGCTAGTCCGGGACAGGGCTATGGCTACACCTTC. The rearrangement links TRBV20-1 to TRBJ1-2; 9 bases map to TRBD1. Trimming cost V 3 bases and J 4 bases; bases outside gene matches: 3. CDR3 length: 13 residues. Germline assignment: CDR1 DFQATT and CDR2 SNEGSKA (reference sequence).

This clonotype was recorded a few times. Here the CDR3 reads CASSQATGPRGYTF. The CDR3 coding sequence is TGTGCCAGCAGCCAAGCTACAGGGCCACGTGGCTACACCTTC. The genes are TRBV3-1 and TRBJ1-2; tentative D call: TRBD1 (6 bases). The ends were cut back, 1 base at V and 7 bases at J, with 13 bases in the middle. The CDR3 is made up of 14 amino acids. Per germline, CDR1 LGHDT and CDR2 YNNKEL (reference sequence). The full variable domain, rest sourced from reference TRBV3-1 and TRBJ1-2, is DTAVSQTPKYLVTQMGNDKSIKCEQNLGHDTMYWYKQDSKKFLKIMFSYNNKELIINETVPNRFSPKSPDKAHLNLHINSLELGDSAVYFCASSQATGPRGYTFGSGTRLTVV.

This clonotype occurred many times. The rearrangement uses TRBV5-1 and TRBJ2-3, with D possibly being TRBD2 (5 bases). The CDR3 runs 12 residues. The germline gives CDR1 SGHRS, CDR2 YFSETQ. V was clipped by 7 bases and J by 0 bases, with 6 bases between them. CDR3 bases: TGCGCCAGCCGGGAAAGCACAGATACGCAGTATTTT. Translation gives CASRESTDTQYF.

This clonotype came up a few times. The V and J genes are TRBV18 and TRBJ2-1; no firm D call. V dropped 2 bases and J dropped 4 bases, with 6 bases sitting between them. The germline V gene encodes CDR1 KGHSH and CDR2 LQKENI. This CDR3 region has 13 residues. The CDR3: CASSPIGYNEQFF. The CDR3 DNA reads TGTGCCAGCTCACCAATCGGGTACAATGAGCAGTTCTTC.

A remark on this clonotype: It is likely a read error, because the conserved phenylalanine at the end of the CDR3 is missing. V and J are TRBV28 and TRBJ2-4; D ambiguous. Germline assignment: CDR1 MDHEN and CDR2 SYDVKM. The CDR3 length is 15 residues. Trimming took off 6 bases at V and 0 bases at J, with 12 bases between the two ends. The CDR3 sequence is CASSGRTLAKNIQYS. CDR3 in DNA: TGTGCCAGCAGCGGACGTACACTAGCCAAAAACATTCAGTACTCC.

The chain recombines TRBV27 with TRBJ2-3, with a tentative D call TRBD2 (7 bases). V was cut by 6 bases and J by 5 bases, with 18 bases left in between. There are 15 residues in the CDR3. Germline assignment: CDR1 MNHEY and CDR2 SMNVEV (reference sequence). This CDR3 reads CASSHKGGGIDTQYF. The DNA of the CDR3 is TGTGCCAGCAGCCATAAAGGCGGGGGCATAGATACGCAGTATTTT.

The chain is built from TRBV5-5 and TRBJ1-5; D possibly corresponds to TRBD1 (5 bases). This CDR3 is built from 13 residues. Deletions cut 3 bases from V and 9 bases from J, with 13 bases between. Germline values: CDR1 SGHKS, CDR2 YYEKEE (reference sequence). The CDR3 loop reads CASSSLVGGPQHF. CDR3 nucleotides: TGTGCCAGCAGCTCCCTAGTGGGGGGGCCCCAGCATTTT.

This clonotype has a handful of counts. The V gene is TRBV20-1, the J gene TRBJ2-6; 7 bases line up with TRBD1. The CDR3 is made up of 15 amino acids. V was clipped by 3 bases and J by 7 bases; unmatched bases: 9. CDR1 and CDR2 (germline): DFQATT, SNEGSKA (reference sequence). CDR3 DNA: TGCAGTGCTAGTCGAGGGACAGTTCGAGCCAACGTCCTGACTTTC. Amino acid sequence: CSASRGTVRANVLTF.

The chain combines TRBV12-2 with TRBJ2-3; the table's D call of TRBD2 was not tested on the DNA. TRBV12-2 represents a pseudogene. This CDR3 spans 20 amino acids. CDR3 in DNA: TGTGCAAGTCGCCTCCCCGTCGGGCCTCGGACTAGCGGGGGGCAAGATACGCAGTATTTT. It is translated as CASRLPVGPRTSGGQDTQYF.

This clonotype was seen more than once but under ten times. The chain couples TRBV7-9 to TRBJ1-1; D not certain. The CDR3 spans 12 residues. Germline CDR1 reads SEHNR; CDR2 reads FQNEAQ (reference sequence). Trimming removed 5 bases at V and 10 bases at J, with 14 bases between. The CDR3: CASSPDRPGAFF. CDR3 in DNA: TGTGCCAGCAGCCCAGACCGTCCGGGAGCTTTCTTT. The variable domain in full, completed from reference TRBV7-9 and TRBJ1-1, reads DTGVSQNPRHKITKRGQNVTFRCDPISEHNRLYWYRQTLGQGPEFLTYFQNEAQLEKSRLLSDRFSAERPKGSFSTLEIQRTEQGDSAMYLCASSPDRPGAFFGQGTRLTVV.

The V gene is TRBV11-2, the J gene TRBJ2-2; D uncertain. Germline CDR1 and CDR2: SGHAT and FQNNGV. The V end lost 5 bases, the J end lost 4 bases, and 17 bases lay between the germline ends. This CDR3 spans 16 amino acids. The DNA for the CDR3 is TGTGCCAGCAGCCACGCGGCCCAGCGTAGCACCGGGGAGCTGTTTTTT. Amino acid sequence: CASSHAAQRSTGELFF.

This clonotype was recorded many times. The chain employs TRBV3-1 and TRBJ1-1, with 9 bases lining up with TRBD1. CDR1 is LGHDT and CDR2 is YNNKEL in the germline V gene (reference sequence). The CDR3 length is 14 residues. The V gene end was trimmed by 5 bases and the J gene end by 4 bases; junction bases not matched to a gene: 5. Written as DNA, the CDR3 is TGTGCCAGCAGCAAACAGGGGGCGGTCACTGAAGCTTTCTTT. It yields the protein CASSKQGAVTEAFF.

About this clonotype itself: A single base separates this from a much larger clone, so it may be a read error. V and J are TRBV4-1 and TRBJ2-3, with 8 nucleotides matching TRBD2. CDR3 length equals 14 residues. After removal of 5 bases from V and 5 bases from J, the junction contained 6 bases not matched to a gene. Germline V gene lookup returns CDR1 MGHRA and CDR2 YSYEKL. Written as DNA, the CDR3 is TGCGCCAGCAGCTCGGGACTAGGACGAGATACGCAGTATTTT. Encoded protein: CASSSGLGRDTQYF.

The chain uses TRBV9 and TRBJ1-6; D is possibly TRBD1 (5 bases). Trimming left V 0 bases short and J 6 bases short, with 10 bases between. Germline V gives CDR1 SGDLS, CDR2 YYNGEE. The CDR3 runs 15 residues. CDR3 nucleotides: TGTGCCAGCAGCGTAGGCGGGGGGGGTAATTCACCCCTCCACTTT. Its protein is CASSVGGGGNSPLHF. The whole variable domain, filled in from reference TRBV9 and TRBJ1-6, reads DSGVTQTPKHLITATGQRVTLRCSPRSGDLSVYWYQQSLDQGLQFLIQYYNGEERAKGNILERFSAQQFPDLHSELNLSSLELGDSALYFCASSVGGGGNSPLHFGNGTRLTVT.

The rearrangement links TRBV5-5 to TRBJ2-7; the D gene is possibly TRBD1 (5 bases). V was shortened by 0 bases and J by 4 bases, with 20 bases between the two germline ends. The CDR3 is 17 amino acids. Germline loops: CDR1 SGHKS, CDR2 YYEKEE (reference sequence). CDR3 amino acids: CASSLGPTVSTLYEQYV. CDR3 nucleotide sequence: TGTGCCAGCAGCTTGGGACCGACAGTCAGTACCCTTTACGAGCAGTACGTC.

This clonotype was detected only a few times. The chain carries TRBV6-6 and TRBJ1-1; D remains ambiguous. CDR1 is MNHNY, CDR2 SVGAGI, per germline (reference sequence). There are 13 residues in the CDR3. With 7 bases removed from V and 6 bases from J, the gap between germline ends came to 15 bases. CDR3 nucleotides: TGTGCCAGCATGGTAGACGAGTTCCCTGAAGCTTTCTTT. Translated, it gives CASMVDEFPEAFF.

This clonotype showed up just a few times. The chain has TRBV5-4 and TRBJ2-5; D possibly uses TRBD1 or TRBD2 (5 bases each). From germline, CDR1 is SGHNT and CDR2 YYREEE (reference sequence). The CDR3 totals 14 residues. The V gene lost 6 bases and the J gene lost 2 bases, with 14 bases spanning the gap. Here the CDR3 reads CASTNRGIQETQYF. In DNA form, the CDR3 reads TGTGCCAGCACAAACCGGGGCATACAAGAGACCCAGTACTTC. Full variable domain (remainder filled in from reference TRBV5-4 and TRBJ2-5): ETGVTQSPTHLIKTRGQQVTLRCSSQSGHNTVSWYQQALGQGPQFIFQYYREEENGRGNFPPRFSGLQFPNYSSELNVNALELDDSALYLCASTNRGIQETQYFGPGTRLLVL.

This clonotype was detected ten times or more. The chain joins TRBV6-2 or TRBV6-3 to TRBJ2-7, with TRBD1 identical over 8 bases. The germline CDR1 and CDR2 sequences are MNHEY and SVGEGT. Trimming at V came to 2 bases and at J to 4 bases, leaving 4 bases not matched to a gene. This CDR3 has 14 amino acids. The DNA of the CDR3 is TGTGCCAGCAGTTACGTCAACAGGGGGTACGAGCAGTACTTC. This codes for CASSYVNRGYEQYF.